The 9 T cell receptor beta chains below all came from one sample that was sequenced in a study of blood T cell repertoires in COVID-19. The table came from immunoSEQ multiplex PCR; TCRdb's copy has only in-frame clones and leaves some out. The sample records approximately 250,000 clones, 88% being singletons. The sample consisted of PBMCs or T cells enriched from blood (not recorded which). These receptors were taken from a woman in her fifties or sixties in a cohort exposed to, infected with or recovered from COVID-19 (not recorded which).

The rearrangement uses TRBV19 and TRBJ2-1; 10 bases line up with TRBD2. The CDR3 spans 15 residues. With V trimmed by 0 bases and J by 9 bases, 5 bases remained unmatched. Germline-derived CDR1 and CDR2 are LNHDA and SQIVND (reference sequence). The CDR3 nucleotides read TGTGCCAGTAGTATAGACCCTAGCGGGAGTATTGAGCAGTTCTTC. Translated: CASSIDPSGSIEQFF.

This clone was detected only a few times. The chain has TRBV5-6 and TRBJ1-5, with D possibly matching TRBD1 (6 bases). The CDR3 loop spans 13 amino acids. The germline V gene has CDR1 SGHDT and CDR2 YYEEEE. V dropped 5 bases and J dropped 7 bases, with 13 bases sitting between them. CDR3 sequence reads: CASSEDRGQPQHF. CDR3 in DNA: TGTGCCAGCAGTGAGGACAGAGGGCAGCCCCAGCATTTT.

The chain employs TRBV18 and TRBJ1-4; D gene ambiguous. This CDR3 has 16 amino acids. CDR1 is KGHSH and CDR2 is LQKENI in the germline V gene. V lost 3 bases to trimming and J lost 0 bases, with 11 bases between them. The CDR3 reads CASSPLPLATNEKLFF. The CDR3 bases are TGTGCCAGCTCACCTCTCCCACTTGCAACTAATGAAAAACTGTTTTTT.

The gene calls are TRBV19 and TRBJ1-4, with 8 bases lining up with TRBD1. With V trimmed by 9 bases and J by 5 bases, 14 bases remained unmatched. The CDR3 length is 16 residues. CDR1 is LNHDA, CDR2 SQIVND, per germline (reference sequence). CDR3 region: CASHPTRTGRNEKLFF. For the CDR3, the DNA is TGTGCCAGCCACCCAACAAGGACAGGGCGGAATGAAAAACTGTTTTTT.

The chain is built from TRBV6-2 or TRBV6-3 and TRBJ2-7; 8 bases align to TRBD1. Germline V gene sequence: CDR1 MNHEY, CDR2 SVGEGT. This CDR3 has 15 amino acids. Unmatched junction bases numbered 10, after V lost 2 bases and J lost 7 bases. CDR3 in amino acids: CASSYPEQGALEQYF. DNA for the CDR3: TGTGCCAGCAGTTACCCGGAGCAGGGGGCGCTTGAGCAGTACTTC.

The chain combines TRBV13 with TRBJ1-1; 8 nucleotides agree with TRBD1. V lost 6 bases to trimming and J lost 0 bases; unmatched junction nucleotides: 6. This CDR3 has 15 residues. Per the germline V gene, CDR1 is PRHDT and CDR2 is FYEKMQ (reference sequence). The CDR3: CASSYDRGLNTEAFF. The CDR3 nucleotides are TGTGCCAGCAGTTACGACAGGGGTCTGAACACTGAAGCTTTCTTT. The full variable domain, rest sourced from reference TRBV13 and TRBJ1-1, is AAGVIQSPRHLIKEKRETATLKCYPIPRHDTVYWYQQGPGQDPQFLISFYEKMQSDKGSIPDRFSAQQFSDYHSELNMSSLELGDSALYFCASSYDRGLNTEAFFGQGTRLTVV.

The CDR3 sequence is CASSLHGGGGNEQFF. In DNA form, the CDR3 reads TGTGCCAGCAGCTTACATGGCGGCGGGGGGAATGAGCAGTTCTTC. V and J are TRBV11-3 and TRBJ2-1, with TRBD2 identical over 8 bases. The CDR3 loop spans 15 amino acids. From germline, CDR1 is SGHNT and CDR2 YENEEA. The J segment lost 7 bases and the V segment lost 2 bases, leaving 7 bases of the junction unmatched.

The chain couples TRBV5-1 to TRBJ1-1, with 9 bases that match TRBD1. The CDR3 loop spans 15 amino acids. J lost 5 bases, V lost 0 bases, and 5 bases had no gene match. Germline V gene sequence: CDR1 SGHRS, CDR2 YFSETQ. Written as DNA, the CDR3 is TGCGCCAGCAGCTTGGGAACAGGGGGCAGGACTGAAGCTTTCTTT. Protein sequence: CASSLGTGGRTEAFF.

This clone was detected only once. The chain joins TRBV4-1 to TRBJ2-7, with 11 bases identical to TRBD2. The CDR3 has 15 amino acids. The V and J ends lost 3 bases and 3 bases, in that order; junction bases with no gene match: 4. Germline CDR1 is MGHRA and CDR2 is YSYEKL. The chain's CDR3 is CASSQAGTSGYEQYF. The CDR3 bases are TGCGCCAGCAGCCAGGCCGGGACTAGCGGCTACGAGCAGTACTTC.